Below are 9 T cell receptor beta chains sequenced from a single sample in a study of T cell repertoires in cytomegalovirus infection. TCRdb used MiXCR to reprocess the reads, holding one entry per CDR3 protein. The sample records around 530,000 distinct CDR3 sequences, approximately 26% being singletons. What was sequenced was PBMCs. The receptors were sampled from a human donor in good health (CMV status not recorded). Some clones in this sample may be carry-over from other donors' samples.

J is TRBJ1-5 and V is TRBV12-3 or TRBV12-4, with 9 positions matching TRBD1. The CDR3 length is 15 residues. V dropped 6 bases and J dropped 7; count of bases not matched to a gene: 10. CDR3 in DNA: TGTGCCAGCAGGGACGGACAGGGGATTAGACAGCCCCAGCATTTT. Translating gives CASRDGQGIRQPQHF.

The CDR3 region is CAWSVIGGGTDTQYF. The DNA of the CDR3 is TGTGCCTGGAGTGTTATAGGGGGGGGCACAGATACGCAGTATTTT. The chain carries TRBV30 and TRBJ2-3, with D possibly being TRBD2 (7 bases). The CDR3 is 15 residues long. With 0 bases removed from V and 1 base from J, the gap between germline ends came to 11 bases. Germline V CDR1 and CDR2: GTSNPN, SVGIG (reference sequence).

This clonotype was counted ten times or more. The rearrangement uses TRBV29-1 and TRBJ2-5; perhaps D is TRBD1 or TRBD2 (6 bases each). V lost 6 bases and J lost 7, with 21 bases in between. The CDR3 runs to 14 residues. Germline assignment: CDR1 SQVTM and CDR2 ANQGSEA. CDR3 in DNA: TGCAGCGTCGGGGGCGGGGCTGGGGGTGCGACCCAGTACTTC. It specifies CSVGGGAGGATQYF.

J is TRBJ1-2 and V is TRBV30; TRBD1 agrees at 7 bases. Trimming cost V 0 bases and J 5 bases; bases outside gene matches: 6. Germline CDR1 GTSNPN, CDR2 SVGIG (reference sequence). The CDR3 spans 14 residues. The CDR3, as DNA: TGTGCCTGGAGTGTACCGGGCAGGGGGTATGGCTACACCTTC. This encodes CAWSVPGRGYGYTF.

The rearrangement uses TRBV6-2 or TRBV6-3 and TRBJ1-5; 7 bases map to TRBD1. The germline CDR1 and CDR2 sequences are MNHEY and SVGEGT. This CDR3 has 17 residues. The V segment lost 4 bases and the J segment 0 bases; nucleotides outside the gene matches: 9. CDR3 protein: CASSSRDSQYSNQPQHF. As DNA, the CDR3 is TGTGCCAGCAGTTCCCGGGACAGCCAGTATAGCAATCAGCCCCAGCATTTT.

This clonotype occurred a few times. The rearrangement links TRBV11-1 to TRBJ2-1; 9 bases fit TRBD2. J was trimmed by 5 bases and V by 5 bases; bases with no gene match: 10. Germline loops: CDR1 SGHAT, CDR2 FQDESV (reference sequence). CDR3 length: 16 amino acids. The CDR3 DNA follows: TGTGCCAGCAGCCCAGAAGGACTAGCGTCTGACAATGAGCAGTTCTTC. This gives the protein CASSPEGLASDNEQFF. Using reference TRBV11-1 and TRBJ2-1 for the parts outside the CDR3, the full variable domain is EAEVAQSPRYKITEKSQAVAFWCDPISGHATLYWYRQILGQGPELLVQFQDESVVDDSQLPKDRFSAERLKGVDSTLKIQPAELGDSAMYLCASSPEGLASDNEQFFGPGTRLTVL.

This chain connects TRBV10-3 to TRBJ2-3; 9 bases are a match to TRBD2. Germline loops: CDR1 ENHRY, CDR2 SYGVKD. The CDR3 loop spans 16 amino acids. V gave up 0 bases and J gave up 2 bases; unmatched junction bases: 3. CDR3 residues: CAISESEREATDTQYF. Here the CDR3 DNA reads TGTGCCATCAGTGAGTCGGAGCGGGAGGCCACAGATACGCAGTATTTT.

This clonotype came up many times. The V call is TRBV7-2, the J call TRBJ2-3, with D unclear. Germline lookup yields CDR1 SGHTA and CDR2 FQGNSA. Trimming left V 5 bases short and J 4 bases short, with 16 bases between. The CDR3 consists of 15 residues. CDR3 sequence: CASSRTAVVADTQYF. As DNA, the CDR3 is TGTGCCAGCAGCCGGACGGCGGTCGTCGCAGATACGCAGTATTTT.

The rearrangement uses TRBV15 and TRBJ2-5, with D possibly TRBD1 on 5 matching bases. The V and J ends lost 0 bases and 10 bases respectively, with 18 bases between them. Looked up from germline, CDR1 is LNHNV and CDR2 is YYDKDF (reference sequence). The CDR3 consists of 15 residues. The CDR3 region is CATSRDVGIEQGQYF. The CDR3 DNA follows: TGTGCCACCAGCAGAGATGTGGGGATAGAGCAGGGCCAGTACTTC.